The rows below give T cell receptor beta chains drawn from one sample of a study of T cell repertoires in cytomegalovirus infection. Via MiXCR, TCRdb re-called the reads, giving one row per CDR3 protein. The table records a few hundred thousand distinct CDR3 sequences, roughly 13% of them present only once. Sequenced material: PBMCs. The receptor set was obtained from a human donor in good health (CMV status not recorded). Some clones in this sample may be carry-over from other donors' samples. Both conserved end residues are part of each CDR3. D genes are given only for firm matches. Not all rows give a size; the values are once, few, many and, for expanded clones, a class.

>TRBV19|NA|TRBD1|17|TRBJ1-5
CASSIGRNRGRFQPQNF
TGTGCCAGTAGTATAGGTCGAAACAGGGGTCGGTTTCAGCCCCAGAATTTT
>TRBV27|many|NA|18|TRBJ2-7
CASSLYFRREPEQGEQYF
TGTGCCAGCAGTTTATATTTTCGTCGGGAGCCCGAACAAGGGGAGCAGTACTTC
>TRBV28|NA|NA|16|TRBJ2-2
CASSLGGRGNTGELFF
TGTGCCAGCAGTTTAGGCGGGCGGGGAAACACCGGGGAGCTGTTTTTT
>TRBV6-2/TRBV6-3|NA|NA|11|TRBJ2-1
CASSRKDEQFF
TGTGCCAGCAGCCGAAAGGATGAGCAGTTCTTC
>TRBV25-1|few|TRBD1|19|TRBJ1-3
CASSEGTGALRGSGNTIYF
TGTGCCAGCAGCGAGGGGACAGGGGCCCTCCGGGGCTCTGGAAACACCATATATTTT
>TRBV20-1|NA|NA|12|TRBJ2-5
CSARQVAETQYF
TGCAGTGCACGACAGGTTGCGGAGACCCAGTACTTC
>TRBV7-3|many|NA|13|TRBJ2-3
CASSLWAADTQYF
TGTGCCAGCAGCTTGTGGGCCGCAGATACGCAGTATTTT
>TRBV6-6|many|NA|15|TRBJ2-7
CASSYSKGNLYEQYF
TGTGCCAGCAGTTACTCGAAGGGGAACCTCTACGAGCAGTACTTC
>TRBV10-3|few|NA|13|TRBJ2-5
CAISLYREETQYF
TGTGCCATCAGTCTGTACAGGGAAGAGACCCAGTACTTC
>TRBV12-3/TRBV12-4|few|NA|15|TRBJ1-5
CASSLVGRLNQPQHF
TGTGCCAGCAGTTTAGTGGGACGGCTCAATCAGCCCCAGCATTTT
>TRBV4-1|many|TRBD1|16|TRBJ1-4
CASSQVPTGTNEKLFF
TGCGCCAGCAGCCAAGTCCCGACAGGGACTAATGAAAAACTGTTTTTT
>TRBV12-3/TRBV12-4|many|TRBD1|14|TRBJ1-2
CASSLIQGVRGYTF
TGTGCCAGCAGTTTAATTCAGGGGGTGAGGGGCTACACCTTC
>TRBV6-1|NA|NA|14|TRBJ2-1
CASLLGASSGEQFF
TGTGCCAGCTTACTCGGGGCCTCCAGCGGGGAGCAGTTCTTC
>TRBV7-2|many|NA|13|TRBJ2-3
CATAGGNTDTQYF
TGTGCTACGGCAGGTGGAAACACAGATACGCAGTATTTT
>TRBV11-2|many|NA|15|TRBJ2-7
CASSLEVRGSGEQYF
TGTGCCAGCAGCTTAGAAGTCAGGGGCTCGGGCGAGCAGTACTTC
>TRBV6-5|few|NA|14|TRBJ1-5
CASSKSGLNQPQHF
TGTGCCAGCAGTAAGTCGGGGCTTAATCAGCCCCAGCATTTT
>TRBV2|NA|NA|14|TRBJ2-7
CASSGAPNSYEQYF
TGTGCCAGCAGTGGGGCCCCTAACTCCTACGAGCAGTACTTC
>TRBV28|NA|TRBD2|16|TRBJ2-1
CASSLAGGPVGNEQFF
TGTGCCAGCAGTTTAGCGGGAGGGCCCGTGGGCAATGAGCAGTTCTTC
>TRBV7-2|many|NA|12|TRBJ1-2
CASSLARVGYTF
TGTGCCAGCAGCTTAGCTCGAGTGGGCTACACCTTC
>TRBV4-1|few|NA|15|TRBJ1-2
CASSQVISRVDGYTF
TGCGCCAGCAGCCAAGTTATCAGCAGGGTGGATGGCTACACCTTC
>TRBV28|NA|TRBD2|12|TRBJ2-1
CASSRLAGWQFF
TGTGCCAGCAGTCGACTAGCGGGATGGCAGTTCTTC
>TRBV29-1|NA|NA|15|TRBJ2-7
CSVEDRASNPYEQYF
TGCAGCGTTGAAGATAGGGCTTCAAACCCCTACGAGCAGTACTTC
>TRBV7-9|NA|TRBD1|19|TRBJ1-6
CASSSPPGGRDRVEMTLHF
TGTGCCAGCAGCTCCCCACCTGGAGGACGGGACAGGGTCGAGATGACCCTCCACTTT
>TRBV6-5|many|NA|15|TRBJ2-1
CASVRLGGVYNEQFF
TGTGCCAGCGTGCGCTTGGGAGGTGTGTACAATGAGCAGTTCTTC
>TRBV12-3/TRBV12-4|many|NA|14|TRBJ2-1
CASSPTSSYNEQFF
TGTGCCAGCAGTCCGACTTCTTCCTACAATGAGCAGTTCTTC
>TRBV5-6|many|NA|14|TRBJ2-6
CASSSASGANVLTF
TGTGCCAGCAGCTCCGCCTCTGGGGCCAACGTCCTGACTTTC
>TRBV5-1|many|TRBD2|16|TRBJ2-3
CASSLSSGSSTDTQYF
TGCGCCAGCAGCTTGAGCAGCGGGAGCAGCACAGATACGCAGTATTTT
>TRBV12-5|many|TRBD1|15|TRBJ1-5
CASGSGQSSNQPQHF
TGTGCTAGTGGCTCGGGACAGTCCAGCAATCAGCCCCAGCATTTT
>TRBV7-9|many|NA|13|TRBJ2-7
CASSLPDSYEQYF
TGTGCCAGCAGCTTACCTGACTCCTACGAGCAGTACTTC
>TRBV20-1|NA|NA|16|TRBJ1-5
CSARDLPPGGSQPQHF
TGCAGTGCTAGAGATCTGCCACCGGGGGGTAGTCAGCCCCAGCATTTT